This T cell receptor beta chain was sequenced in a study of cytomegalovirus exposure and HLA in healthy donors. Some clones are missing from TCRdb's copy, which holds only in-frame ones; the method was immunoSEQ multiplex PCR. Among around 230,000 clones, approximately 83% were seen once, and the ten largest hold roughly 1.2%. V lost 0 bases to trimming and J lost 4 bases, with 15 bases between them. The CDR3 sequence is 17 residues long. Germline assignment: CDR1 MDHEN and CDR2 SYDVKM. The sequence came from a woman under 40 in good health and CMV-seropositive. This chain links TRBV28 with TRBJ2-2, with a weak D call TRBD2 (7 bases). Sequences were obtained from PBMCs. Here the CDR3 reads CASSLWDSGEGTGELFF. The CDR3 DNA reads TGTGCCAGCAGTTTATGGGACAGTGGGGAGGGCACCGGGGAGCTGTTTTTT.